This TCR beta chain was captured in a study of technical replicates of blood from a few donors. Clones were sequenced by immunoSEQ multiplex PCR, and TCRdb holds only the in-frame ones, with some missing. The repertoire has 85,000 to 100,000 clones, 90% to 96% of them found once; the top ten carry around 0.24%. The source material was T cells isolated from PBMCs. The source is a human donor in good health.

The CDR3 loop is CASSLSSVPYEQYF. CDR3 sequence (DNA): TGTGCCAGCAGTTTATCCAGCGTCCCCTACGAGCAGTACTTC. The chain links TRBV27 to TRBJ2-7; D call uncertain. This CDR3 is built from 14 residues. Germline loops: CDR1 MNHEY, CDR2 SMNVEV (reference sequence). The ends were cut back, 0 bases at V and 2 bases at J, with 8 bases in the middle.